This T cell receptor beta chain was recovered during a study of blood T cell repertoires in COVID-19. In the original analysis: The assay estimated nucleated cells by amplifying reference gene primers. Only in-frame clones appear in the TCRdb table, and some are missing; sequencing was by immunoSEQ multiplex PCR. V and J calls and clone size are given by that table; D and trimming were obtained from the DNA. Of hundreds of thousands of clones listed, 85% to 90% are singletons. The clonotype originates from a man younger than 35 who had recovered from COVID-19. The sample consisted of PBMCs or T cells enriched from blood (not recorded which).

The DNA of the CDR3 is TGCGCCAGCAGTGAGCCCGAAAGGACAGGGTGGAATGGCTACACCTTC. As protein: CASSEPERTGWNGYTF. The chain links TRBV10-2 to TRBJ1-2; 8 bases match TRBD1. The CDR3 runs 16 residues. CDR1 and CDR2 (germline): WSHSY, SAAADI. V trimming: 2 bases; J trimming: 6 bases; junction bases outside the gene matches: 11.